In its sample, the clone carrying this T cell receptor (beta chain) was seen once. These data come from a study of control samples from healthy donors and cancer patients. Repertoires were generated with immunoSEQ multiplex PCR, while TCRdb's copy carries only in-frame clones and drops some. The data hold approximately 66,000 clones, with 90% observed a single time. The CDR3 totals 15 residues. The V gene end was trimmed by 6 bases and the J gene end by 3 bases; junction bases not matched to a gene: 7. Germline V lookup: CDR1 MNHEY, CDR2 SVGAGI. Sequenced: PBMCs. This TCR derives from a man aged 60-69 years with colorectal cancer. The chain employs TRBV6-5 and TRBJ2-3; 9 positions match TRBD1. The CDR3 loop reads CASSRTGVRTDTQYF. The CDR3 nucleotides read TGTGCCAGCAGCCGGACAGGGGTGCGGACAGATACGCAGTATTTT.